Described below is a single TCR beta chain sequence and its context. This sample is drawn from a study of blood T cell repertoires in COVID-19. The J segment lost 4 bases and the V segment lost 6 bases, leaving 11 bases of the junction unmatched. Germline V gene sequence: CDR1 SNHLY, CDR2 FYNNEI. This CDR3 has 15 residues. Method: immunoSEQ multiplex PCR; TCRdb's copy keeps in-frame clones and lacks some. The data contain about 100,000 clones, about 88% of them seen just once; the ten biggest clones take up roughly 7.4%. J is TRBJ1-2 and V is TRBV2, with 7 bases fitting TRBD1. Sample: peripheral blood. This receptor was obtained from a man aged 25-45 years in a cohort sampled during active COVID-19. CDR3 in amino acids: CASSPTGERPYGYTF. The CDR3 region has the DNA TGTGCCAGCAGCCCAACAGGGGAGCGCCCCTATGGCTACACCTTC.